The 3 T cell receptor beta chains listed next were all sequenced from one sample in a study of blood T cell repertoires in COVID-19. Assay used: immunoSEQ multiplex PCR; TCRdb lists only in-frame clones, some missing. The table includes under 250,000 clones, approximately 85% detected once. The specimen was PBMCs or T cells enriched from blood (not recorded which). The origin of the receptors is a woman aged 45-65 years with acute COVID-19.

The chain recombines TRBV19 with TRBJ1-1; D call uncertain. From germline, CDR1 is LNHDA and CDR2 SQIVND (reference sequence). V lost 0 bases and J 5 bases, leaving 7 bases between the germline ends. The CDR3 loop spans 13 amino acids. CDR3 region: CASSIDVRTEAFF. DNA of the CDR3: TGTGCCAGTAGTATAGATGTCCGGACTGAAGCTTTCTTT.

The chain recombines TRBV5-1 with TRBJ1-2; no clear D gene. The germline V gene encodes CDR1 SGHRS and CDR2 YFSETQ. The CDR3 covers 14 residues. The germline V and J ends were trimmed by 0 bases and 5 bases, with 11 bases remaining between them. The CDR3 region has the DNA TGCGCCAGCAGCTTGGACCCCCAGGCTTATGGCTACACCTTC. Residues: CASSLDPQAYGYTF. Supplemented by reference TRBV5-1 and TRBJ1-2, the full variable domain reads KAGVTQTPRYLIKTRGQQVTLSCSPISGHRSVSWYQQTPGQGLQFLFEYFSETQRNKGNFPGRFSGRQFSNSRSEMNVSTLELGDSALYLCASSLDPQAYGYTFGSGTRLTVV.

This clone was observed a few times. V and J are TRBV3-1 (or the pseudogene TRBV3-2) and TRBJ1-6, with D unresolved. This CDR3 has 15 residues. The germline gives CDR1 LGHDT, CDR2 YNNKEL (reference sequence). Between the trimmed V and J ends, which lost 1 base and 8 bases, there was a span of 12 bases. The CDR3 protein is CASSQAARGDSPLHF. DNA for the CDR3: TGTGCCAGCAGCCAAGCGGCCCGGGGAGATTCACCCCTCCACTTT.